This TCR beta chain is drawn from a study of CD8 T cells in Susac syndrome. V gave up 1 base and J gave up 1 base; unmatched junction bases: 2. Germline CDR1 is DFQATT and CDR2 is SNEGSKA (reference sequence). This CDR3 contains 15 residues. The authors reverse transcribed roughly 0.5 to 1 ug RNA with random hexamers. immunoSEQ multiplex PCR amplified TCR beta CDR3 across 54 Vbeta, 13 Jbeta. Using its own MiXCR run on the immunoSEQ multiplex PCR reads, TCRdb lists one record per CDR3 protein. In the table there are about 180,000 distinct CDR3 sequences, roughly 92% of which are singletons. Patients having Susac syndrome satisfied recently defined diagnostic criteria for definite or probable disease.

Sequencing was carried out using CD4+ T cells from PBMCs. The TCR sequence derives from a human donor with Susac syndrome. The genes are TRBV20-1 and TRBJ2-1; 9 positions agree with TRBD1. Here the CDR3 DNA reads TGCAGTGCTAGAGGGGACAGGGCGTCCTACAATGAGCAGTTCTTC. This encodes CSARGDRASYNEQFF.